This TCR beta chain derives from a study of blood T cell repertoires in COVID-19. Study in general: PBMCs, B-cell-depleted T cells, or T cells were the source of the cDNA or gDNA that made up the material.

Germline V gene sequence: CDR1 SGHTA, CDR2 FQGTGA. V was clipped by 5 bases and J by 6 bases, with 14 bases between them. The CDR3 loop spans 14 amino acids. In the source study's methods: Nucleated cell counts were estimated from reference gene primer amplification. The assay was immunoSEQ multiplex PCR, and TCRdb's table has in-frame clones only and misses some. V and J calls and clone size are as listed in that table; D and trimming were resolved from the DNA. Among some 150,000 clones listed, roughly 81% were seen once. This sequence was found in a human donor with acute or convalescent COVID-19. The donor label of this sample is uncertain. The J gene is TRBJ2-1, the V gene TRBV7-3; D possibly corresponds to TRBD2 (7 bases). Source material: peripheral blood. The DNA for the CDR3 is TGTGCCAGCAGCCTCCACAGGGAGGGCAATGAGCAGTTCTTC. Protein: CASSLHREGNEQFF.